The T cell receptor beta chain under discussion was sequenced for a study of T cells in Graves' hyperthyroidism and ophthalmopathy. Points from the study as a whole: Ophthalmopathy was model-predicted a median about 7.1 months pre-onset. The majority of expanded thyroid clonotypes above 0.001 also appeared in blood.

The ends lost 3 bases at V and 4 bases at J; junction bases unmatched: 6. Germline assignment: CDR1 SQVTM and CDR2 ANQGSEA. The CDR3 contains 14 residues. TCR beta CDR3 region amplification was performed from RNA transcripts. HTBI primers were used for first-round RT-PCR of the TCR CDR3. Via MiXCR, TCRdb re-called the multiplex PCR reads, giving one row per CDR3 protein. The data contain more than 300,000 distinct CDR3 sequences, more than 12% of them singletons. This clonotype has a count of ten or more. The antigen is unknown. The chain carries TRBV29-1 and TRBJ2-5; 9 bases map to TRBD1. The receptor was isolated from a woman in her 30s with Graves' ophthalmopathy. The sample taken for sequencing was blood. CDR3 sequence: CSVEGADRGETQYF. CDR3 nucleotide sequence: TGCAGCGTTGAGGGGGCGGACAGGGGAGAGACCCAGTACTTC.